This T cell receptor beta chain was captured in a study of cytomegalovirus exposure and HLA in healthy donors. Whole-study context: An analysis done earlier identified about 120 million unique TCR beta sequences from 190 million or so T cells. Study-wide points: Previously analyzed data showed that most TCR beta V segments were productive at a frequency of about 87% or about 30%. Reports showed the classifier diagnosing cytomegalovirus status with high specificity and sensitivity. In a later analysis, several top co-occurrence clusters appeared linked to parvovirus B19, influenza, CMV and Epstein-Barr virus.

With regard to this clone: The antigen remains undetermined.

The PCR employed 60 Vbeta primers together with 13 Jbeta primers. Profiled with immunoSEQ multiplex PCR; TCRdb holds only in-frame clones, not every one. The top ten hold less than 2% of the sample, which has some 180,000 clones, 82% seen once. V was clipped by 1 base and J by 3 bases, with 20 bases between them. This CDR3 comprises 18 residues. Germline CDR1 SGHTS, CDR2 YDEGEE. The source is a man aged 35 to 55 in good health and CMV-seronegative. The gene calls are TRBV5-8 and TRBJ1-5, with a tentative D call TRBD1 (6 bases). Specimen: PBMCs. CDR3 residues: CASSLYPGHPLNNQPQHF. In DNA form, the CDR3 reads TGTGCCAGCAGCTTGTACCCGGGACACCCGCTGAACAATCAGCCCCAGCATTTT.